Listed below are T cell receptor beta chains from one sample, sequenced in a study of beta chain features in type 1 diabetes. Clones were sequenced by immunoSEQ multiplex PCR, and TCRdb holds only the in-frame ones, with some missing. Of 600,000 to 700,000 clones listed, about an eighth are singletons. Source material: naive CD4+ T cells from blood. Receptors were obtained from a man aged 25 to 40 with type 1 diabetes. CDR3s include the opening cysteine and the closing phenylalanine or tryptophan. A D gene is named only where the DNA matches it firmly. Expanded clones are given a class, and other clones once, few, many or no size at all.

>few|TRBV18|-|16|TRBJ1-5
CASSPSVRQTNQPQHF
TGTGCCAGCTCACCATCGGTCCGGCAGACCAATCAGCCCCAGCATTTT
>few|TRBV27|-|14|TRBJ1-2
CASSLKPDSYGYTF
TGTGCCAGCAGTTTAAAACCCGACAGCTATGGCTACACCTTC
>-|TRBV7-2|-|14|TRBJ2-3
CASSLRQSTDTQYF
TGTGCCAGCAGCTTACGGCAGAGCACAGATACGCAGTATTTT
>-|TRBV13|-|14|TRBJ2-7
CASSPHREGNEQYF
TGTGCCAGCAGTCCCCACAGGGAAGGCAACGAGCAGTACTTC
>-|TRBV12-5|-|14|TRBJ2-1
CASGANSRVNEQFF
TGTGCTAGTGGTGCCAACTCGAGGGTCAATGAGCAGTTCTTC
>-|TRBV7-2|-|15|TRBJ1-6
CASSPTPGSNSPLHF
TGTGCCAGCAGCCCGACCCCCGGGAGCAATTCACCCCTCCACTTT
>few|TRBV5-1|-|15|TRBJ1-5
CASSLEGSSNQPQHF
TGCGCCAGCAGCTTGGAAGGGTCTAGCAATCAGCCCCAGCATTTT
>few|TRBV30|-|16|TRBJ1-5
CAWSVAGVLGNQPQHF
TGTGCCTGGAGTGTCGCAGGGGTTTTGGGCAATCAGCCCCAGCATTTT
>-|TRBV19|-|14|TRBJ2-2
CASSRTVPTGELFF
TGTGCCAGTAGCAGGACAGTTCCAACCGGGGAGCTGTTTTTT
>few|TRBV29-1|TRBD1|12|TRBJ1-1
CSGTGLNTEAFF
TGCAGCGGGACAGGGTTGAACACTGAAGCTTTCTTT
>few|TRBV29-1|-|12|TRBJ1-4
CSAAESHEKLFF
TGCAGCGCGGCCGAGTCGCATGAAAAACTGTTTTTT
>few|TRBV19|-|14|TRBJ1-6
CASSIENGNSPLHF
TGTGCCAGTAGTATCGAGAACGGGAATTCACCCCTCCACTTT
>few|TRBV27|-|16|TRBJ2-7
CASSLTGRGLAYEQYF
TGTGCCAGCAGTTTAACTGGGCGGGGGCTGGCCTACGAGCAGTACTTC
>few|TRBV7-6|-|15|TRBJ2-2
CASSSGVTNTGELFF
TGTGCCAGCAGCTCGGGCGTAACGAACACCGGGGAGCTGTTTTTT
>-|TRBV7-2|-|14|TRBJ2-2
CASRGRSNTGELFF
TGTGCCAGCAGAGGGAGATCGAACACCGGGGAGCTGTTTTTT
>few|TRBV27|TRBD1|14|TRBJ1-2
CASSSGTGVSGYTF
TGTGCCAGCAGTTCCGGGACAGGGGTTAGCGGCTACACCTTC
>-|TRBV2|-|15|TRBJ2-3
CASTQGRTYTDTQYF
TGTGCCAGCACCCAGGGGCGAACGTACACAGATACGCAGTATTTT
>-|TRBV5-6|TRBD2|17|TRBJ2-2
CASSTHSGTSITGELFF
TGTGCCAGCAGCACACACTCCGGGACTAGTATCACCGGGGAGCTGTTTTTT
>few|TRBV18|-|18|TRBJ2-2
CASSRTSGAGANTGELFF
TGTGCCAGCTCACGGACGTCAGGTGCGGGGGCAAACACCGGGGAGCTGTTTTTT
>few|TRBV25-1|-|16|TRBJ1-6
CASSEYVQGRNSPLHF
TGTGCCAGCAGTGAATATGTTCAGGGTAGGAATTCACCCCTCCACTTT
>few|TRBV2|-|17|TRBJ2-1
CASSAPLGRDRYNEQFF
TGTGCCAGCAGTGCCCCCTTAGGTAGAGATCGATACAATGAGCAGTTCTTC
>-|TRBV25-1|-|14|TRBJ1-4
CASSHGGVGEKLFF
TGTGCCAGCAGTCATGGGGGGGTCGGAGAAAAACTGTTTTTT
>-|TRBV4-3|TRBD1|15|TRBJ1-2
CASSRITGGDYGYTF
TGCGCCAGCAGCCGAATTACAGGGGGCGACTATGGCTACACCTTC
>-|TRBV5-1|-|14|TRBJ2-5
CASSLAGGPETQYF
TGCGCCAGCAGCTTGGCCGGGGGGCCAGAGACCCAGTACTTC
>-|TRBV11-2|TRBD1|15|TRBJ1-2
CASSFPTGRDYGYTF
TGTGCCAGCAGCTTCCCGACAGGGCGAGATTATGGCTACACCTTC
>-|TRBV9|-|13|TRBJ2-3
CASSVARTDTQYF
TGTGCCAGCAGCGTAGCTCGGACAGATACGCAGTATTTT
>few|TRBV5-1|-|14|TRBJ2-7
CASSQKSSEGEQYF
TGCGCCAGCAGCCAAAAGTCGTCAGAAGGCGAGCAGTACTTC
>-|TRBV5-4|-|14|TRBJ2-5
CASRLVPNLETQYF
TGTGCCAGCAGGTTGGTACCCAACCTTGAGACCCAGTACTTC
>-|TRBV4-3|-|11|TRBJ2-1
CASSRNNEQFF
TGCGCCAGCAGCCGGAACAATGAGCAGTTCTTC
>few|TRBV4-3|-|17|TRBJ1-1
CASSLGATGQGNTEAFF
TGCGCCAGCAGCCTTGGAGCAACTGGGCAGGGAAACACTGAAGCTTTCTTT
>-|TRBV6-1|-|10|TRBJ2-1
CASSDSEQFF
TGTGCCAGCAGTGATTCGGAGCAGTTCTTC
>few|TRBV5-1|-|14|TRBJ2-1
CASSLVGRDNEQFF
TGCGCCAGCAGCTTGGTCGGGCGGGACAATGAGCAGTTCTTC
>-|TRBV14|-|13|TRBJ1-1
CASSQDRNTEAFF
TGTGCCAGCAGCCAAGACCGGAACACTGAAGCTTTCTTT
>-|TRBV29-1|-|13|TRBJ2-2
CSVAGVNTGELFF
TGCAGCGTCGCGGGCGTGAACACCGGGGAGCTGTTTTTT
>-|TRBV9|TRBD1|16|TRBJ1-6
CASSTRTGSPNSPLHF
TGTGCCAGCAGCACTCGGACAGGGAGTCCGAATTCACCCCTCCACTTT
>-|TRBV11-2|TRBD2|16|TRBJ2-1
CAVGPVAGGPDNEQFF
TGTGCGGTGGGTCCGGTAGCGGGGGGGCCCGACAATGAGCAGTTCTTC
>once|TRBV9|-|14|TRBJ2-7
CASSLGLPPGEQYF
TGTGCCAGCAGTCTAGGGTTACCTCCGGGCGAGCAGTACTTC
>-|TRBV14|-|16|TRBJ2-1
CASSQEELGRYNEQFF
TGTGCCAGCAGCCAAGAAGAGTTGGGGAGGTACAATGAGCAGTTCTTC
>-|TRBV7-2|TRBD1|17|TRBJ2-4
CASSPWTGDPSKNIQYF
TGTGCCAGCAGCCCATGGACAGGGGACCCGTCCAAAAACATTCAGTACTTC
>many|TRBV9|TRBD1|17|TRBJ1-6
CASSVAPDNTEQGTLHF
TGTGCCAGCAGCGTAGCTCCCGATAATACGGAACAGGGGACCCTCCACTTT
>few|TRBV7-2|TRBD1|15|TRBJ2-3
CASSWGQGGSDTQYF
TGTGCCAGCAGCTGGGGACAGGGAGGATCAGATACGCAGTATTTT
>-|TRBV14|-|15|TRBJ1-1
CASSKTGTANTEAFF
TGTGCCAGCAGCAAAACCGGGACGGCAAACACTGAAGCTTTCTTT
>-|TRBV13|-|17|TRBJ2-3
CASTRRGTPLSTDTQYF
TGTGCCAGCACCCGCCGAGGGACTCCCCTTAGCACAGATACGCAGTATTTT
>-|TRBV2|TRBD2|15|TRBJ2-7
CASSEVREVSYEQYF
TGTGCCAGCAGTGAGGTGCGGGAGGTCTCCTACGAGCAGTACTTC
>few|TRBV4-3|-|13|TRBJ2-7
CASSHNPSAEQYF
TGCGCCAGCAGCCACAATCCTTCGGCCGAGCAGTACTTC
>-|TRBV5-1|TRBD2|16|TRBJ2-1
CASSPRLAGGTNEQFF
TGCGCCAGCAGCCCTAGACTAGCGGGGGGCACCAATGAGCAGTTCTTC
>few|TRBV28|-|14|TRBJ1-4
CASSSGGIQGKLFF
TGTGCCAGCAGCTCCGGCGGCATCCAGGGAAAACTGTTTTTT
>-|TRBV7-2|TRBD1|16|TRBJ1-5
CASSLGLDRGEQPQHF
TGTGCCAGCAGCTTAGGCCTAGACAGGGGTGAACAGCCCCAGCATTTT
>-|TRBV9|TRBD1|16|TRBJ2-6
CASSPGTGTGANVLTF
TGTGCCAGCAGCCCAGGGACAGGGACTGGGGCCAACGTCCTGACTTTC